This T cell receptor (beta chain) was captured by sequencing in a study of cytomegalovirus exposure and HLA in healthy donors. On the study more broadly: Genotyping showed 81% of roughly 400 donors falling in the Caucasian-associated ancestry cluster.

This CDR3 contains 15 residues. Trimming removed 4 bases from V and 5 bases from J; junction bases left unmatched: 8. The germline V gene has CDR1 MNHEY and CDR2 SMNVEV (reference sequence). Study-level findings and limits: The study flagged approximately 180 TCR beta chains as cytomegalovirus-associated. Data from an earlier analysis indicated that most TCR beta V segments were productive either about 87% or about 30% of the time. More clonal expansion characterized HLA-associated TCR beta chains than equally common others in a later analysis.

On this clone: Antigen unknown.

Amplification used 60 Vbeta primers and 13 Jbeta primers. Method: immunoSEQ multiplex PCR; TCRdb's copy keeps in-frame clones and lacks some. The specimen's table records 53,000 or so clones. This rearrangement joins TRBV27 to TRBJ2-5; TRBD1 agrees at 9 bases. The origin of this receptor is a male donor in good health and CMV-seropositive. Sequencing was done on a sample of PBMCs. Written as DNA, the CDR3 is TGTGCCAGCAGTTACGGACAGGGGATTTTGGAGACCCAGTACTTC. Protein: CASSYGQGILETQYF.